The 12 T cell receptor beta chains in this list originate from one sample, sequenced in a study of graft-versus-host responses after intestinal transplantation. TCRdb keeps only in-frame clones here, not all; method: immunoSEQ multiplex PCR. The sample holds approximately 100,000 clones, approximately 93% seen once. Their antigens are not known. The specimen was unstimulated CD8+ T cells sorted from spleen or lymph node cells, collected before intestinal transplant. These receptors all come from a human donor who received an intestinal transplant.

V gene TRBV27 combines with J gene TRBJ1-4; tentative D call: TRBD1 (5 bases). The V gene's germline CDR1 is MNHEY and CDR2 SMNVEV (reference sequence). The CDR3 has 15 residues. Trimming shortened V by 5 bases and J by 5 bases, and 15 bases separated the two germline ends. CDR3 bases: TGTGCCAGCAGTCCCCTGACAGCTCAAAATGAAAAACTGTTTTTT. This encodes CASSPLTAQNEKLFF. Full variable domain (remainder filled in from reference TRBV27 and TRBJ1-4): EAQVTQNPRYLITVTGKKLTVTCSQNMNHEYMSWYRQDPGLGLRQIYYSMNVEVTDKGDVPEGYKVSRKEKRNFPLILESPSPNQTSLYFCASSPLTAQNEKLFFGSGTQLSVL.

This clone was seen once. J is TRBJ2-3 and V is TRBV6-1, with D possibly matching TRBD2 (6 bases). This CDR3 comprises 15 residues. Germline loops: CDR1 MNHNS, CDR2 SASEGT. Trimming took 2 bases from V and 2 from J, leaving 11 bases between them. This chain's CDR3 is CASSEHGGDTDTQYF. The CDR3 DNA reads TGTGCCAGCAGTGAACATGGCGGGGACACAGATACGCAGTATTTT.

The rearrangement links TRBV7-6 to TRBJ2-1; tentatively, D is TRBD1 or TRBD2 (6 bases each). The CDR3 contains 14 residues. V was pared by 1 base and J by 5 bases, with 9 bases between. Germline V gene sequence: CDR1 SGHVS, CDR2 FNYEAQ. In DNA, the CDR3 is TGTGCCAGCAGCTTAGGGGGGGCTAACAATGAGCAGTTCTTC. Translating it yields CASSLGGANNEQFF.

The chain employs TRBV4-1 and TRBJ2-7; D possibly uses TRBD1 or TRBD2 (5 bases each). Germline V gene sequence: CDR1 MGHRA, CDR2 YSYEKL. The CDR3 spans 17 residues. Trimming shortened V by 0 bases and J by 3 bases, and 18 bases separated the two germline ends. CDR3 loop: CASSQDFGAGSGYEQYF. The CDR3 nucleotides read TGCGCCAGCAGCCAAGATTTCGGGGCAGGATCGGGCTACGAGCAGTACTTC.

The chain is built from TRBV7-8 and TRBJ2-5, with D maybe TRBD1 (6 bases). The ends were cut back, 4 bases at V and 0 bases at J, with 18 bases in the middle. The CDR3 is 17 residues long. Looked up from germline, CDR1 is SGHVS and CDR2 is FQNEAQ. The CDR3 sequence is CASSSLRVDRYQETQYF. DNA of the CDR3: TGTGCCAGCAGCTCCCTTAGGGTCGACAGGTACCAAGAGACCCAGTACTTC.

This clone was seen just once. The chain combines TRBV6-5 with TRBJ2-3, with D possibly being TRBD1 (6 bases). Germline CDR1 is MNHEY and CDR2 is SVGAGI. The CDR3 is 14 residues long. Trimming removed 6 bases at V and 4 bases at J, with 14 bases between. The CDR3 bases are TGTGCCAGCAGCTTCCAGGACAGATCAGATACGCAGTATTTT. Translated: CASSFQDRSDTQYF.

This chain connects TRBV14 to TRBJ1-2, with D tentatively TRBD1 (6 bases). This CDR3 has 23 amino acids. Germline assignment: CDR1 SGHDN and CDR2 FVKESK. Between the trimmed V and J ends, which lost 1 base and 4 bases, there was a span of 37 bases. The CDR3 protein is CASSQAPEGSYGGGQTRLYGYTF. The CDR3 nucleotides read TGTGCCAGCAGCCAAGCCCCCGAGGGGTCGTACGGTGGTGGACAGACGCGGCTCTATGGCTACACCTTC.

The CDR3 sequence is CASSLGQGSGDTQYF. The CDR3 DNA is TGCGCCAGCAGCTTGGGACAGGGATCGGGGGATACGCAGTATTTT. The V call is TRBV5-1, the J call TRBJ2-3; 7 positions agree with TRBD1. With 0 bases clipped from V and 6 bases from J, the junction kept 7 bases outside the gene matches. This CDR3 has 15 residues. The germline CDR1 and CDR2 sequences are SGHRS and YFSETQ. The entire variable domain, with the rest obtained from reference TRBV5-1 and TRBJ2-3, is as follows: KAGVTQTPRYLIKTRGQQVTLSCSPISGHRSVSWYQQTPGQGLQFLFEYFSETQRNKGNFPGRFSGRQFSNSRSEMNVSTLELGDSALYLCASSLGQGSGDTQYFGPGTRLTVL.

The V call is TRBV11-1, the J call TRBJ2-3; D not resolved. V lost 5 bases and J 2 bases, leaving 17 bases between the germline ends. CDR3 length: 16 residues. Germline V lookup: CDR1 SGHAT, CDR2 FQDESV (reference sequence). This chain's CDR3 is CASSPRTAEYTDTQYF. Written as DNA, the CDR3 is TGTGCCAGCAGCCCCCGCACGGCAGAATACACAGATACGCAGTATTTT.

The chain's CDR3 is CASSLGPAYEQYF. The DNA of the CDR3 is TGTGCCAGCAGCTTAGGGCCAGCCTACGAGCAGTACTTC. The V gene is TRBV27, the J gene TRBJ2-7; D uncertain. V gave up 6 bases and J gave up 2 bases, with 11 bases separating them. This CDR3 spans 13 amino acids. CDR1 MNHEY and CDR2 SMNVEV come from the germline V gene (reference sequence).

This chain connects TRBV30 to TRBJ2-7; D remains unclear. CDR1 and CDR2 (germline): GTSNPN, SVGIG (reference sequence). V was shortened by 1 base and J by 5 bases, with 15 bases between the two germline ends. The CDR3 length is 14 residues. The CDR3 sequence: CAWSDTLMGNEQYF. CDR3 coding DNA: TGTGCCTGGAGTGATACGTTAATGGGCAACGAGCAGTACTTC.

V usage is TRBV2 and J usage is TRBJ2-1; D is unresolved. This CDR3 is 12 amino acids long. The germline gives CDR1 SNHLY, CDR2 FYNNEI. V shed 5 bases and J shed 4 bases, with 6 bases lying between them. The CDR3, as DNA: TGTGCCAGCAGTTCCGAGTACAATGAGCAGTTCTTC. It translates to CASSSEYNEQFF.